The 18 T cell receptor beta chains given below trace back to one sample, sequenced in a study of regulatory T cells in long-lasting Graves disease. Library construction for TCR beta used iRepertoire HTBI primers and Arm-PCR of CDR3 regions. Using its own MiXCR run on the multiplex PCR reads, TCRdb lists one record per CDR3 protein. The profile shows a few hundred thousand distinct CDR3 sequences, approximately 25% of them singletons. Time point defined: persistent/refractory GD, antithyroid drugs over 5 years with positive TRAb. PBMCs were the source of the RNA used for TCR sequencing. The sequences come from peripheral blood mononuclear cells (PBMCs), collected when the disease was refractory, from a patient treated with antithyroid drugs. The receptors stem from a woman aged 35 to 49 with Graves disease.

This chain connects TRBV19 to TRBJ2-2; 11 bases line up with TRBD2. CDR3 length equals 17 residues. V gave up 6 bases and J gave up 6 bases; unmatched junction bases: 12. From germline, CDR1 is LNHDA and CDR2 SQIVND (reference sequence). The CDR3 loop is CASSLFRLAGGSGELFF. In DNA, the CDR3 is TGTGCCAGTAGCTTGTTTAGGCTAGCGGGAGGATCCGGGGAGCTGTTTTTT.

The chain has TRBV5-1 and TRBJ2-1; tentatively, D is TRBD1 (6 bases). The CDR3 contains 16 residues. Germline lookup yields CDR1 SGHRS and CDR2 YFSETQ. V was pared by 2 bases and J by 5 bases, with 17 bases between. The CDR3 nucleotides are TGCGCCAGCAGCTTTAACCTTTACAGGGCCCACAATGAGCAGTTCTTC. As protein: CASSFNLYRAHNEQFF.

This clonotype has only a few counts. The chain carries TRBV7-9 and TRBJ2-2; perhaps TRBD1 as D (5 bases). V gave up 6 bases and J gave up 0 bases, with 17 bases separating them. The CDR3 is 17 amino acids. Per the germline V gene, CDR1 is SEHNR and CDR2 is FQNEAQ (reference sequence). DNA for the CDR3: TGTGCCAGCAGACACCCCGACAGAGACGCGAACACCGGGGAGCTGTTTTTT. Translated: CASRHPDRDANTGELFF.

In its sample, this clonotype was seen once. Written as DNA, the CDR3 is TGTGCCAGCAGCTTAGGCATACTGAGCTCTGGAAACACCATATATTTT. Protein sequence: CASSLGILSSGNTIYF. J is TRBJ1-3 and V is TRBV7-6; D is unclear. V was shortened by 1 base and J by 0 bases, with 10 bases between the two germline ends. The germline CDR1 and CDR2 sequences are SGHVS and FNYEAQ. The CDR3 extends over 16 amino acids.

This clonotype was seen repeatedly, ten times or more. The chain joins TRBV2 to TRBJ1-6, with D unclear. This CDR3 spans 12 amino acids. Trimming cost V 6 bases and J 14 bases, with 14 bases left between them. In germline, CDR1 is SNHLY, CDR2 FYNNEI. The CDR3 region is CASSRGSSTLHF. The DNA for the CDR3 is TGTGCCAGCAGCCGAGGGAGCAGCACCCTCCACTTT.

This clonotype was observed at least ten times. V usage is TRBV19 and J usage is TRBJ2-7; TRBD2 matches 14 bases. V dropped 5 bases and J dropped 2; count of bases not matched to a gene: 8. Germline V gene sequence: CDR1 LNHDA, CDR2 SQIVND (reference sequence). The CDR3 has 17 amino acids. The CDR3: CASSATTSGRAPYEQYF. The CDR3, as DNA: TGTGCCAGTAGTGCAACGACTAGCGGGAGGGCCCCCTACGAGCAGTACTTC.

The CDR3 loop is CASSLGQGEKLFF. CDR3 sequence (DNA): TGTGCCAGCAGCCTGGGACAGGGGGAAAAACTGTTTTTT. J is TRBJ1-4 and V is TRBV3-1; 10 bases line up with TRBD1. V was clipped by 4 bases and J by 8 bases; unmatched bases: 1. Germline V gene lookup returns CDR1 LGHDT and CDR2 YNNKEL (reference sequence). The CDR3 spans 13 residues.

The chain has TRBV20-1 and TRBJ2-1, with 12 nucleotides matching TRBD2. With 6 bases clipped from V and 3 bases from J, the junction kept 3 bases outside the gene matches. Germline V gene lookup returns CDR1 DFQATT and CDR2 SNEGSKA (reference sequence). This CDR3 spans 14 amino acids. CDR3 bases: TGCAGTGCCGCTAGCGGGAGGGACTACAATGAGCAGTTCTTC. Its protein product is CSAASGRDYNEQFF.

This clonotype was found a few times. This rearrangement joins TRBV4-1 to TRBJ2-5; D unclear. There are 14 residues in the CDR3. CDR1 is MGHRA, CDR2 YSYEKL, per germline. The V and J ends lost 1 base and 13 bases respectively, with 19 bases between them. CDR3 DNA: TGCGCCAGCAGCCAAGTGTTCATCGGGCCGACTCTGTACTTC. Residues: CASSQVFIGPTLYF.

This clonotype was observed many times. This chain uses TRBV15 with TRBJ1-4; D is perhaps TRBD1 (5 bases). Germline V CDR1 and CDR2: LNHNV, YYDKDF (reference sequence). This CDR3 spans 15 amino acids. V was cut by 2 bases and J by 5 bases, with 12 bases left in between. The CDR3 here is CATSRRQSGNEKLFF. DNA of the CDR3: TGTGCCACCAGCAGAAGACAGTCAGGGAATGAAAAACTGTTTTTT. Full variable domain (outside the CDR3, taken from reference TRBV15 and TRBJ1-4): DAMVIQNPRYQVTQFGKPVTLSCSQTLNHNVMYWYQQKSSQAPKLLFHYYDKDFNNEADTPDNFQSRRPNTSFCFLDIRSPGLGDTAMYLCATSRRQSGNEKLFFGSGTQLSVL.

The table lists this clonotype with many counts. The chain uses TRBV7-9 and TRBJ2-5; 7 bases match TRBD1. V lost 5 bases, J lost 2 bases, and 11 bases stayed unmatched. Germline CDR1 SEHNR, CDR2 FQNEAQ (reference sequence). This CDR3 has 16 residues. This CDR3 is CASSAWTGLIQETQYF. CDR3 in DNA: TGTGCCAGCAGCGCCTGGACAGGCCTAATACAAGAGACCCAGTACTTC.

This clonotype was seen a few times. The chain is built from TRBV7-8 and TRBJ1-3; D call uncertain. V was cut by 2 bases and J by 0 bases, with 23 bases left in between. CDR1 SGHVS and CDR2 FQNEAQ come from the germline V gene. There are 20 residues in the CDR3. The CDR3 region has the DNA TGTGCCAGCAGCTTATTCAGTTTCCTCAAAAATTTTCCCTCTGGAAACACCATATATTTT. Its translation is CASSLFSFLKNFPSGNTIYF.

J is TRBJ1-1 and V is TRBV7-9, with D perhaps matching TRBD1 (6 bases). Germline CDR1 is SEHNR and CDR2 is FQNEAQ (reference sequence). This CDR3 comprises 17 residues. V lost 4 bases and J 4 bases, leaving 22 bases between the germline ends. The CDR3 nucleotides read TGTGCCAGCAGCTATATCCCCTACAGGGCGAGGGGCACTGAAGCTTTCTTT. Protein: CASSYIPYRARGTEAFF.

Concerning this clonotype itself: Being one base from a much bigger clone, this may be a read error. V and J are TRBV11-2 and TRBJ2-7, with D tentatively TRBD1 or TRBD2 (6 bases each). The CDR3 loop spans 19 amino acids. The germline CDR1 and CDR2 sequences are SGHAT and FQNNGV. V lost 6 bases to trimming and J lost 2 bases, with 29 bases between them. CDR3 in amino acids: CASSSRRGRILRGAYEQYF. CDR3 nucleotide sequence: TGTGCCAGCAGTTCCCGTCGGGGGCGAATCTTAAGGGGCGCCTACGAGCAGTACTTC.

This sequence joins TRBV5-1 and TRBJ2-5; TRBD2 agrees at 14 bases. The CDR3 has 16 amino acids. Looked up from germline, CDR1 is SGHRS and CDR2 is YFSETQ. V gave up 4 bases and J gave up 5 bases; unmatched junction bases: 7. This chain's CDR3 is CASSPGTSGSRETQYF. The CDR3 nucleotides read TGCGCCAGCAGCCCCGGGACTAGCGGGAGTCGGGAGACCCAGTACTTC.

This clonotype was seen at least ten times. This chain uses TRBV6-5 with TRBJ2-5, with D perhaps TRBD2 (5 bases). CDR1 MNHEY and CDR2 SVGAGI come from the germline V gene. The CDR3 sequence is 15 residues long. V gave up 0 bases and J gave up 7 bases, with 15 bases separating them. The CDR3 sequence: CASSYSKAGPGTQYF. The CDR3 region has the DNA TGTGCCAGCAGTTACTCGAAGGCGGGTCCTGGGACCCAGTACTTC.

Many counts were recorded for this clonotype. This chain joins TRBV7-2 and TRBJ2-4; D uncertain. V was shortened by 0 bases and J by 0 bases, with 6 bases between the two germline ends. The CDR3 has 15 residues. Germline values: CDR1 SGHTA, CDR2 FQGNSA. CDR3 coding DNA: TGTGCCAGCAGCTTAGCTCTTCAAGCCAAAAACATTCAGTACTTC. Translated, it gives CASSLALQAKNIQYF.

This clonotype was counted a few times. The rearrangement uses TRBV11-2 and TRBJ2-3; no reliable D call. This CDR3 region has 17 residues. Between the trimmed V and J ends, which lost 5 bases and 0 bases, there was a span of 18 bases. CDR1 and CDR2 from the germline V gene are SGHAT and FQNNGV. CDR3: CASSPVYGWASTDTQYF. CDR3 nucleotides: TGTGCCAGCAGCCCCGTATATGGGTGGGCTAGCACAGATACGCAGTATTTT.